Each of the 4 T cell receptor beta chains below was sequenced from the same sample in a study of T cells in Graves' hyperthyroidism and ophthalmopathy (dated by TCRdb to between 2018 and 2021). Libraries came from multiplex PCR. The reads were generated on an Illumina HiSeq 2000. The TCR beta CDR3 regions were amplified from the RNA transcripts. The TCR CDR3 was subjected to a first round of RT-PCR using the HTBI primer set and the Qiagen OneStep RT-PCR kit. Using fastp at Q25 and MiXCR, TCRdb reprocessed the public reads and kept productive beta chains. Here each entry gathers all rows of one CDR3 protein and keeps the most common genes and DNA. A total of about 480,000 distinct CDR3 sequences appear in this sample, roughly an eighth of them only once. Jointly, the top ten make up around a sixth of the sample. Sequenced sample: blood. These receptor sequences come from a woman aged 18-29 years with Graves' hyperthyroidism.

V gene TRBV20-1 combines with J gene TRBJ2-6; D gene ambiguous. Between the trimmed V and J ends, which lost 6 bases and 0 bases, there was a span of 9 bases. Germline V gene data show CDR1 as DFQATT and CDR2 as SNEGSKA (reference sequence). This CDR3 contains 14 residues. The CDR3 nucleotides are TGCAGTGCGCCCACGTACTCTGGGGCCAACGTCCTGACTTTC. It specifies CSAPTYSGANVLTF.

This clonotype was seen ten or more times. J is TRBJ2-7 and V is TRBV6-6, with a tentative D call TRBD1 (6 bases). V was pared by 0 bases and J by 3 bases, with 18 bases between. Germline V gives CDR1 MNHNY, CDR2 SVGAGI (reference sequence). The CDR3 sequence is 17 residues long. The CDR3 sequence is CASSYSQKTTGGYEQYF. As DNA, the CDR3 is TGTGCCAGCAGTTACTCCCAGAAAACGACAGGAGGCTACGAGCAGTACTTC.

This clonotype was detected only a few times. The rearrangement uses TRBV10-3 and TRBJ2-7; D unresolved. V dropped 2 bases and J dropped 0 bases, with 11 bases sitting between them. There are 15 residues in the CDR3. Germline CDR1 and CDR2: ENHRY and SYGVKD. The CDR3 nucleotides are TGTGCCATCAGTGAGGAGGCCGGATTCTCCTACGAGCAGTACTTC. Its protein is CAISEEAGFSYEQYF.

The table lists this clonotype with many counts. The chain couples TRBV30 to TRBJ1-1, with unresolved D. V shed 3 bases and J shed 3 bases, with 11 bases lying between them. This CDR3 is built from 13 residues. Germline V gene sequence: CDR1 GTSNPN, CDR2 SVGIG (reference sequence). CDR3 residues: CAWRRGLDTEAFF. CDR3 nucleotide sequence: TGTGCCTGGAGACGGGGTTTGGACACTGAAGCTTTCTTT.